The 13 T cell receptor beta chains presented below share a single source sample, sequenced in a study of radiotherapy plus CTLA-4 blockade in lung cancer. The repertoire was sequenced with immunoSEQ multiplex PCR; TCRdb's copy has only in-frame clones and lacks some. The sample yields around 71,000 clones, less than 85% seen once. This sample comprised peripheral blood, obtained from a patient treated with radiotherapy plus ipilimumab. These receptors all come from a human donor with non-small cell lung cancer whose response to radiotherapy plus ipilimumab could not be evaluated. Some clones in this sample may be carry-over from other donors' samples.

The CDR3 reads CASSQDPTGRETQYF. CDR3 DNA sequence: TGCGCCAGCAGCCAAGATCCGACAGGGCGGGAGACCCAGTACTTC. This chain connects TRBV4-1 to TRBJ2-5; 7 nucleotides match TRBD1. V was clipped by 0 bases and J by 5 bases; unmatched bases: 6. The length of the CDR3 is 15 residues. CDR1 is MGHRA and CDR2 is YSYEKL in the germline V gene.

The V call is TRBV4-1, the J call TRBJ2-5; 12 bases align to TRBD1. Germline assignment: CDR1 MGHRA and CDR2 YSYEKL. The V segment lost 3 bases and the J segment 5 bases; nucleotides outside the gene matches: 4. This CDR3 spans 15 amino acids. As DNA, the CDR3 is TGCGCCAGCAGCCACGGGACAGGGGGCCTGGAGACCCAGTACTTC. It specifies CASSHGTGGLETQYF.

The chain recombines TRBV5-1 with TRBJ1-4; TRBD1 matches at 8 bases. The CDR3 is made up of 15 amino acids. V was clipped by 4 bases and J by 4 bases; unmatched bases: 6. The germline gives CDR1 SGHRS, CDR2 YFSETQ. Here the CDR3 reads CASSSGTGFNEKLFF. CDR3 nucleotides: TGCGCCAGCAGCAGTGGGACAGGATTTAATGAAAAACTGTTTTTT.

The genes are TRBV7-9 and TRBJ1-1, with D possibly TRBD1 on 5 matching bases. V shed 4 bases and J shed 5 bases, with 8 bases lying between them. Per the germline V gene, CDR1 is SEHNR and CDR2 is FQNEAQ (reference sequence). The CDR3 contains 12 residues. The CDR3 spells CASSSDITEAFF. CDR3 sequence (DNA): TGTGCCAGCAGCTCGGACATAACTGAAGCTTTCTTT. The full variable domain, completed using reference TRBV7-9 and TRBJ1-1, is DTGVSQNPRHKITKRGQNVTFRCDPISEHNRLYWYRQTLGQGPEFLTYFQNEAQLEKSRLLSDRFSAERPKGSFSTLEIQRTEQGDSAMYLCASSSDITEAFFGQGTRLTVV.

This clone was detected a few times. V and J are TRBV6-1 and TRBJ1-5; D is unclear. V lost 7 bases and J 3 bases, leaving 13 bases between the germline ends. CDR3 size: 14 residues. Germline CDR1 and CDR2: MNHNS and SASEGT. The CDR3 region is CASIEGGFNQPQHF. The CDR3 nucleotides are TGTGCCAGCATAGAAGGAGGGTTCAATCAGCCCCAGCATTTT.

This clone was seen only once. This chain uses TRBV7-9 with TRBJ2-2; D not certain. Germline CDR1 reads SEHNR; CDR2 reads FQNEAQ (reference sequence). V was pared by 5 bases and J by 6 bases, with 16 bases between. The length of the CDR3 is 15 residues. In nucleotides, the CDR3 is TGTGCCAGCAGCCTACTGGGCCCCTCCGCCGGGGAGCTGTTTTTT. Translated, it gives CASSLLGPSAGELFF. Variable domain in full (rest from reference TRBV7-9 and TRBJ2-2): DTGVSQNPRHKITKRGQNVTFRCDPISEHNRLYWYRQTLGQGPEFLTYFQNEAQLEKSRLLSDRFSAERPKGSFSTLEIQRTEQGDSAMYLCASSLLGPSAGELFFGEGSRLTVL.

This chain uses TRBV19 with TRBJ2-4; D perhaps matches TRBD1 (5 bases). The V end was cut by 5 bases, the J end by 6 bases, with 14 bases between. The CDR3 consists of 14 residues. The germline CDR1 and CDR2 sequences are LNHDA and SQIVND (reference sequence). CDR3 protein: CASSVRAGPNIQYF. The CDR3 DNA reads TGTGCCAGTAGTGTGCGTGCAGGGCCAAACATTCAGTACTTC.

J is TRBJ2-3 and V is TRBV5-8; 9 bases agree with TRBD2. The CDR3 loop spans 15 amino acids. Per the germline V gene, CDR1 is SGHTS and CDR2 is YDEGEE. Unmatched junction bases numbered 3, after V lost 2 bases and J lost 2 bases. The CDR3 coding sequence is TGTGCCAGCAGCTTTCTAGCGGGGTCCACAGATACGCAGTATTTT. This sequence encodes CASSFLAGSTDTQYF.

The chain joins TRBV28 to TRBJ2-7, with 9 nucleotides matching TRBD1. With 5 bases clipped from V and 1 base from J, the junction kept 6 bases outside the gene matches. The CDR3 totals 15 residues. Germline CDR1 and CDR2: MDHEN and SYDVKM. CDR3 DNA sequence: TGTGCCAGCAGTCCAGGACAGGGGACTTCCTACGAGCAGTACTTC. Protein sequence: CASSPGQGTSYEQYF.

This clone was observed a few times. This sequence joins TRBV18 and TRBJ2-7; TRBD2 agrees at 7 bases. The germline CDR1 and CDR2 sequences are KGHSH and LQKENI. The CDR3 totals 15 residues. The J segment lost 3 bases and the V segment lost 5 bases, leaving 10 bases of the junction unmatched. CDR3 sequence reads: CASSFDLAVSYEQYF. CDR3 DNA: TGTGCCAGCTCATTCGACCTAGCGGTAAGCTACGAGCAGTACTTC.

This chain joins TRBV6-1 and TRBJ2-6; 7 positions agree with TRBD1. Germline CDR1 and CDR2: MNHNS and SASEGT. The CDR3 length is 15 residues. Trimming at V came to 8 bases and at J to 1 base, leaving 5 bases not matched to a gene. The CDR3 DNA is TGTGCCAGCCCGACAGGGCGGTCTGGGGCCAACGTCCTGACTTTC. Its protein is CASPTGRSGANVLTF.

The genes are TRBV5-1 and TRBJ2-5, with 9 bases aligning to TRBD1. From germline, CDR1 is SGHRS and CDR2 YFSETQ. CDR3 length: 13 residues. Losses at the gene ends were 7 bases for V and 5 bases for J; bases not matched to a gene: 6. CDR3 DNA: TGCGCCAGCGTGGGACAGGGAAGGGAGACCCAGTACTTC. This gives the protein CASVGQGRETQYF.

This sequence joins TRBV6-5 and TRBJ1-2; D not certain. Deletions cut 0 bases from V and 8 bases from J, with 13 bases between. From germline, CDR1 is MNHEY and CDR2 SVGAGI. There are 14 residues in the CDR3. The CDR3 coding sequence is TGTGCCAGCAGTTACTCGACCGGGCGGGCAGGCTACACCTTC. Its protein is CASSYSTGRAGYTF.